This T cell receptor (beta chain) was sequenced in a study of CD8 T cells in Susac syndrome. This CDR3 has 15 residues. CDR1 is MDHEN, CDR2 SYDVKM, per germline. V was shortened by 1 base and J by 2 bases, with 10 bases between the two germline ends. The study defined memory subsets for TEMRA sorting by CD27 and CD45RA staining. Recently defined diagnostic criteria for definite or probable disease were fulfilled by Susac syndrome patients. The RNA input was 0.5 to 1 ug, and it was reverse transcribed with random hexamers. TCRdb re-called the immunoSEQ multiplex PCR reads with MiXCR, one entry per CDR3 protein. Found here are about 2,000 distinct CDR3 sequences, roughly 69% of them singletons; the top ten hold roughly a tenth. This clonotype was found once.

The sequenced sample consisted of CD8+ TEMRA cells from PBMCs. Subset here: FACS-sorted terminally differentiated effector memory CD8+ T cells re-expressing CD45RA (CD8+ TEMRA). V and J are TRBV28 and TRBJ2-3; D gene uncertain. The sequence was collected from a human donor with Susac syndrome. CDR3 DNA sequence: TGTGCCAGCAGTTTATTTTCCTCTAACACAGATACGCAGTATTTT. Its protein is CASSLFSSNTDTQYF.